Described below is a single T cell receptor beta chain sequence and its context. The antigen is undetermined. The data stem from a study of cytomegalovirus exposure and HLA in healthy donors. The CDR3 is made up of 15 amino acids. CDR1 and CDR2 (germline): SGHTA, FQGNSA. Trimming cost V 0 bases and J 9 bases, with 12 bases left between them. The PCR was carried out with 60 Vbeta primers and 13 Jbeta primers. Method: immunoSEQ multiplex PCR; TCRdb's copy keeps in-frame clones and lacks some. Here the sample spans some 170,000 clones, about 81% being singletons. Study findings and constraints: According to an earlier analysis, most TCR beta V segments yielded productive rearrangements about 90% or about 30% of the time. The records held CMV serostatus as the only immune exposure information. There were reportedly fewer N-insertions in an Asian-associated ancestry cluster than the approximately 600-donor mean, in a later analysis.

The chain has TRBV7-2 and TRBJ1-6; D remains ambiguous. The sequenced material came from PBMCs. The origin of this receptor is a woman aged 50 to 60 in good health and CMV-seropositive. CDR3 sequence (DNA): TGTGCCAGCAGCTTAGCGGCGGGGAAGGGTTCACCCCTCCACTTT. Amino acids: CASSLAAGKGSPLHF.